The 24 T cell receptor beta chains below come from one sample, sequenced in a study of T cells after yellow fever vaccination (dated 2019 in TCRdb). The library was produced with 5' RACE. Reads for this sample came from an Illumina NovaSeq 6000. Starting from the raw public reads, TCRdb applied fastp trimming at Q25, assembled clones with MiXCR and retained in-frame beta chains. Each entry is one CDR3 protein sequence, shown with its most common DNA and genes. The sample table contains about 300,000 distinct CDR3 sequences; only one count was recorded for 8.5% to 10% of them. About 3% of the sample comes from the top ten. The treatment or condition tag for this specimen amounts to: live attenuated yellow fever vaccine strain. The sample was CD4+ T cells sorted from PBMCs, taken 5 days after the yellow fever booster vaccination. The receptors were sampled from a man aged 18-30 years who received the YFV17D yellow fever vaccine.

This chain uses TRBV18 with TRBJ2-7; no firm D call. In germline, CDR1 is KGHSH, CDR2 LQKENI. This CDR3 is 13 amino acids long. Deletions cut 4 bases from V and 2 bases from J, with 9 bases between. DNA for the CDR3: TGTGCCAGCTCACAGGGTACAACCTACGAGCAGTACTTC. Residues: CASSQGTTYEQYF.

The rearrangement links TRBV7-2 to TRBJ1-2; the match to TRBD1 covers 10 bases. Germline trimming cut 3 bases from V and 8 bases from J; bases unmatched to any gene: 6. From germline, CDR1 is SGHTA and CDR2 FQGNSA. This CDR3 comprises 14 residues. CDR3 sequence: CASSFDRGPLGYTF. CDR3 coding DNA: TGTGCCAGCAGCTTCGACAGGGGGCCTTTAGGCTACACCTTC.

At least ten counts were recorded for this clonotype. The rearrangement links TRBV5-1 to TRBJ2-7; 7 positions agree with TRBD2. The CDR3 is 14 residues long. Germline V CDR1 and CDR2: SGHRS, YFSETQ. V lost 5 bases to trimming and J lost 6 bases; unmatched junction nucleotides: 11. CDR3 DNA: TGCGCCAGCAGGCCTCGGGGGGATCCAGGCGAGCAGTACTTC. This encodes CASRPRGDPGEQYF.

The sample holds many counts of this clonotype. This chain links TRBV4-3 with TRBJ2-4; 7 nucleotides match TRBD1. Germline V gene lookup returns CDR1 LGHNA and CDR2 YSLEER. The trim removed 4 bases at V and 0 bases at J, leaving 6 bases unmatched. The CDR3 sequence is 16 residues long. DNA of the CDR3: TGCGCCAGCAGCCCCGGGACAGAAGTAGCCAAAAACATTCAGTACTTC. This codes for CASSPGTEVAKNIQYF.

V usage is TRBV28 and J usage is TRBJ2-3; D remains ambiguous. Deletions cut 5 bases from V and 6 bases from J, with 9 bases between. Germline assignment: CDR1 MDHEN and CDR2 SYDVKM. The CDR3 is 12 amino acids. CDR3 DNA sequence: TGTGCCAGCAGTGTCCAAGGGGATACGCAGTATTTT. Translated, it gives CASSVQGDTQYF.

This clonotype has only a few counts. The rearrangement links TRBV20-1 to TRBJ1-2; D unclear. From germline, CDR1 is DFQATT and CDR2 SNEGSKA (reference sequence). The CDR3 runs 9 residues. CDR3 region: CSPSNGYTF. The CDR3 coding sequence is TGCAGCCCCTCCAATGGCTACACCTTC.

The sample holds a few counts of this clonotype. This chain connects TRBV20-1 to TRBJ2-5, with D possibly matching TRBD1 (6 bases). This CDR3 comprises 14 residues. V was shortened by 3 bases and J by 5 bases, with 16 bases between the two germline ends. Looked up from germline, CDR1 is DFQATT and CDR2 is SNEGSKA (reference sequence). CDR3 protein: CSASDGGGEETQYF. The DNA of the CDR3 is TGCAGTGCTAGTGATGGGGGCGGTGAGGAGACCCAGTACTTC.

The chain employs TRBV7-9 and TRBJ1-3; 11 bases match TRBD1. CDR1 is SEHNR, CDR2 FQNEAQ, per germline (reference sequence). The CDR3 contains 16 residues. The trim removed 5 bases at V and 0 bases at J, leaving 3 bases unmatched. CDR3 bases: TGTGCCAGCAGCCGGACAGGGGGCGCCTCTGGAAACACCATATATTTT. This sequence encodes CASSRTGGASGNTIYF.

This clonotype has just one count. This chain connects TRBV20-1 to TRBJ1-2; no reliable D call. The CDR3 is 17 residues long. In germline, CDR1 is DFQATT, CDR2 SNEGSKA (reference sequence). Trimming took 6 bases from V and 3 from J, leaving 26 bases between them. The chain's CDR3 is CSATNGDMDTRHYGYTF. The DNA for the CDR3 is TGCAGTGCCACGAACGGAGATATGGATACACGACACTATGGCTACACCTTC.

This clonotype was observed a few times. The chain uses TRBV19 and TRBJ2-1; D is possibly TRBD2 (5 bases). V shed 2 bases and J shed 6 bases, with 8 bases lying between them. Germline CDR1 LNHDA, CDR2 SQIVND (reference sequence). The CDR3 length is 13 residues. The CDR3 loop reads CASSILARNEQFF. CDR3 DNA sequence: TGTGCCAGTAGTATACTAGCTCGCAATGAGCAGTTCTTC.

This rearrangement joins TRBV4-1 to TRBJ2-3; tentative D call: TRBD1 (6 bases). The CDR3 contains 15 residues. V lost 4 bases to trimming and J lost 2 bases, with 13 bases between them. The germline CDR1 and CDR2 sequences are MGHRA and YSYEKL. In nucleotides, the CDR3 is TGCGCCAGCAGCCCCTTGGGGACATACACAGATACGCAGTATTTT. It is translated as CASSPLGTYTDTQYF.

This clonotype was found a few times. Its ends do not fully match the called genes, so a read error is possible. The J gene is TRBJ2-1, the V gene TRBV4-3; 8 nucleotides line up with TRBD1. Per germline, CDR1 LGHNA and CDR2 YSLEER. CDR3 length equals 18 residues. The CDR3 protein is CARSQDGWDRFSYNEQFF. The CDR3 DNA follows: TGCGCCAGAAGCCAAGATGGGTGGGACAGGTTCTCCTACAATGAGCAGTTCTTC.

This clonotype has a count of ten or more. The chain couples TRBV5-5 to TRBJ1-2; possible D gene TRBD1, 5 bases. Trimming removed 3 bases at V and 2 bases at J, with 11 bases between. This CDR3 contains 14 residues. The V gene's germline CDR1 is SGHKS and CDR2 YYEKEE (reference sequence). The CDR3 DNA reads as TGTGCCAGCAGCTACGCGGGGGAAAACTATGGCTACACCTTC. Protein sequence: CASSYAGENYGYTF.

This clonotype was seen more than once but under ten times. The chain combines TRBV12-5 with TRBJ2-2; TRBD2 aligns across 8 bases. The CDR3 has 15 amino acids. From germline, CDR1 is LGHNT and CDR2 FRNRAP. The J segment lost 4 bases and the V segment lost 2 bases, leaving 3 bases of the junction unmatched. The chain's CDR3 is CASGLRLAGTGELFF. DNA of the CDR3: TGTGCTAGTGGTTTGCGGCTAGCGGGCACCGGGGAGCTGTTTTTT.

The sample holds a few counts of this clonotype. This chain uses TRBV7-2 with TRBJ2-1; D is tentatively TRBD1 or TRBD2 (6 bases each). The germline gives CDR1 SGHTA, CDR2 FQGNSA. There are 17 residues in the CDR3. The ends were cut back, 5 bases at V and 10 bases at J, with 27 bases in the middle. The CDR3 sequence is CASSKPLRGVLREEQFF. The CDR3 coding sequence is TGTGCCAGCAGCAAGCCTTTGAGGGGGGTCTTGCGCGAAGAGCAGTTCTTC.

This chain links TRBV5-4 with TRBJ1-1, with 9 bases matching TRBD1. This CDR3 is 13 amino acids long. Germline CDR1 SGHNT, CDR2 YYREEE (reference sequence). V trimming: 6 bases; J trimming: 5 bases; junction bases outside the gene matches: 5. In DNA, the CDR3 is TGTGCCAGCACACCGGGACAGGGAACTGAAGCTTTCTTT. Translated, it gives CASTPGQGTEAFF.

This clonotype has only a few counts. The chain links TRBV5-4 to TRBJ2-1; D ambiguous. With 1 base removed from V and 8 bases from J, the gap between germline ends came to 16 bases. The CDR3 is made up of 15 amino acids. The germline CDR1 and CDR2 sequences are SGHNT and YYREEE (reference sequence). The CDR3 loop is CASSLTGPGFHEQFF. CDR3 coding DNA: TGTGCCAGCAGCTTGACCGGCCCGGGCTTCCATGAGCAGTTCTTC.

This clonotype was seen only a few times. The CDR3 spells CASSDYMGQGDSAFF. The CDR3 DNA reads TGCGCCAGCAGTGATTATATGGGACAGGGGGATTCAGCTTTCTTT. The chain links TRBV10-2 to TRBJ1-1; 11 bases line up with TRBD1. Germline assignment: CDR1 WSHSY and CDR2 SAAADI. V shed 3 bases and J 10 bases; nucleotides not matched to a gene: 10. There are 15 residues in the CDR3.

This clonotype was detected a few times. The CDR3 spells CASSMYREKLFF. The CDR3 nucleotides read TGTGCCAGTAGTATGTACAGGGAAAAACTGTTTTTT. The chain employs TRBV19 and TRBJ1-4; D might be TRBD1 (5 bases). The CDR3 extends over 12 amino acids. Trimming shortened V by 3 bases and J by 8 bases, and 7 bases separated the two germline ends. The germline gives CDR1 LNHDA, CDR2 SQIVND (reference sequence).

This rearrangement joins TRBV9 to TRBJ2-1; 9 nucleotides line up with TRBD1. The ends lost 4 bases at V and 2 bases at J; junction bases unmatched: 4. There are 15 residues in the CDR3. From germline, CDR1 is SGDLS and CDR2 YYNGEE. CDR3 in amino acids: CASSWTGETYNEQFF. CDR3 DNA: TGTGCCAGCAGCTGGACAGGGGAGACCTACAATGAGCAGTTCTTC.

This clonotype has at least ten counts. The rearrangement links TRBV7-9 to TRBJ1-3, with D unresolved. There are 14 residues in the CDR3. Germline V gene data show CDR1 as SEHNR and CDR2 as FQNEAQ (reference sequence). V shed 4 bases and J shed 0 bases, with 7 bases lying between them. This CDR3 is CASSSNLSGNTIYF. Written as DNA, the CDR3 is TGTGCCAGCAGCTCAAACCTCTCTGGAAACACCATATATTTT.

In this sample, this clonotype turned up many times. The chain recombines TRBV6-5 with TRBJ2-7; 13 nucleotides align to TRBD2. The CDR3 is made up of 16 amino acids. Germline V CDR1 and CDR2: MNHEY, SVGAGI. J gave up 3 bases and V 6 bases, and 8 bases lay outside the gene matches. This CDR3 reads CASRALGLAGNYEQYF. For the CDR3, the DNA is TGTGCCAGCAGAGCCTTGGGACTAGCGGGGAACTACGAGCAGTACTTC.

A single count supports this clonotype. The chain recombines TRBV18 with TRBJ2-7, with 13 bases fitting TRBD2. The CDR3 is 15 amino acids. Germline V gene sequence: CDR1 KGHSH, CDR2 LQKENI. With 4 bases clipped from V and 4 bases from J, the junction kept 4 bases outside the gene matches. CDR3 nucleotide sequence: TGTGCCAGCTCACTGACTAGCGGGGGGAGATACGAGCAGTACGTC. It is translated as CASSLTSGGRYEQYV.

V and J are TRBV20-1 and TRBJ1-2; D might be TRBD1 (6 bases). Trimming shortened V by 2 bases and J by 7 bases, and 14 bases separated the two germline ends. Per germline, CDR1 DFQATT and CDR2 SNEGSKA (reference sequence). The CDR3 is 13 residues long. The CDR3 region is CSARNDRRSGYTF. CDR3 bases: TGCAGTGCTAGAAACGACAGGCGGTCTGGCTACACCTTC.